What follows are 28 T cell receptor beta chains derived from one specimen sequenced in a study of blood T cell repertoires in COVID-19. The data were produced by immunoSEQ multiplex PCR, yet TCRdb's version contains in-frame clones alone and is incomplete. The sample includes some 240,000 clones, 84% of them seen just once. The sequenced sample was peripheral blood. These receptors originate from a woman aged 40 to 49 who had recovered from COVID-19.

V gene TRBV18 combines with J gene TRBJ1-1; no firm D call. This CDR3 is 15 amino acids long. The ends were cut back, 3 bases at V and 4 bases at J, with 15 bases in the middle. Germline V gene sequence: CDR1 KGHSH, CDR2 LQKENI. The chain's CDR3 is CASSPFREGSTEAFF. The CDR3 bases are TGTGCCAGCTCACCTTTTAGGGAGGGTAGCACTGAAGCTTTCTTT.

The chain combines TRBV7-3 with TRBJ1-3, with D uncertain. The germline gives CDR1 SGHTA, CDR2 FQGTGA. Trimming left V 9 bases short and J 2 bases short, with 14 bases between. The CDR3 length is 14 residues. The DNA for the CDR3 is TGTGCCAGTAGCCCGGGGTCGGCTGGAAACACCATATATTTT. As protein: CASSPGSAGNTIYF.

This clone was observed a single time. The chain's CDR3 is CATSRGAGGTDTQYF. CDR3 DNA sequence: TGTGCCACCAGCAGAGGGGCTGGTGGAACAGATACGCAGTATTTT. The V and J genes are TRBV15 and TRBJ2-3; D is unresolved. The germline CDR1 and CDR2 sequences are LNHNV and YYDKDF (reference sequence). The CDR3 contains 15 residues. Trimming pared 1 base from V and 3 bases from J, leaving 11 bases between. The whole variable domain, filled in from reference TRBV15 and TRBJ2-3, reads DAMVIQNPRYQVTQFGKPVTLSCSQTLNHNVMYWYQQKSSQAPKLLFHYYDKDFNNEADTPDNFQSRRPNTSFCFLDIRSPGLGDTAMYLCATSRGAGGTDTQYFGPGTRLTVL.

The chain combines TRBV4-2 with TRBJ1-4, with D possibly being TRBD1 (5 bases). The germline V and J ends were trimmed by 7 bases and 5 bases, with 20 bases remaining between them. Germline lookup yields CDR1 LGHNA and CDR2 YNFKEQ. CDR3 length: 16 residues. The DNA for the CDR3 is TGTGCCAGCATCATATGGCGACAGCAACCGAATGAAAAACTGTTTTTT. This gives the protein CASIIWRQQPNEKLFF.

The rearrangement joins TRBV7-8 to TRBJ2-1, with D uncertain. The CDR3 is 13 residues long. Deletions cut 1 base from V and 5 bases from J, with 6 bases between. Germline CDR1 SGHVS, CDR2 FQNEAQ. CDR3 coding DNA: TGTGCCAGCAGCTTAGTCCGTGACAATGAGCAGTTCTTC. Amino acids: CASSLVRDNEQFF.

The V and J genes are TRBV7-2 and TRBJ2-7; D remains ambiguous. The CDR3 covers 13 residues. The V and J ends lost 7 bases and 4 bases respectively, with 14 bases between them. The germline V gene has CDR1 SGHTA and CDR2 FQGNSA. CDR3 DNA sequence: TGTGCCAGCACTTCCCTCATCGGGTACGAGCAGTACTTC. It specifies CASTSLIGYEQYF.

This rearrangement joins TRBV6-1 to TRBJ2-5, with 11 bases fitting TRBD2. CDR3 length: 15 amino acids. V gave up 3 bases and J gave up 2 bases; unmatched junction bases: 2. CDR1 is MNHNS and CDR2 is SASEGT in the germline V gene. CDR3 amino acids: CASSDGTSGQETQYF. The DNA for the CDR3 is TGTGCCAGCAGTGATGGGACTAGCGGTCAAGAGACCCAGTACTTC.

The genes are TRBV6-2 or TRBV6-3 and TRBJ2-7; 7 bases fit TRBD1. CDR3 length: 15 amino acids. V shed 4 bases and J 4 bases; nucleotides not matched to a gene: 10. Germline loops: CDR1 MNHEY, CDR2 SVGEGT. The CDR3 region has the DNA TGTGCCAGCAGTTCCTTCGGGACAGTCGCGTACGAGCAGTACTTC. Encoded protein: CASSSFGTVAYEQYF.

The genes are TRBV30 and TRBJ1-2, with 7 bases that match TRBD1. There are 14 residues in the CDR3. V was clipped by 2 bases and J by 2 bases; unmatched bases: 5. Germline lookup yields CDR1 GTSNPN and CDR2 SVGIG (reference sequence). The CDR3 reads CAWSPGTENYGYTF. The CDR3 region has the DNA TGTGCCTGGAGTCCAGGGACAGAGAACTATGGCTACACCTTC.

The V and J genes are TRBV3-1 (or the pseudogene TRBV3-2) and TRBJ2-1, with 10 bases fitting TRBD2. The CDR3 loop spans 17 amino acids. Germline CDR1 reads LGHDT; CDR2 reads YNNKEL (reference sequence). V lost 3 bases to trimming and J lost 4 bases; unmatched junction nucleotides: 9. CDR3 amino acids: CASSHASGTSEYNEQFF. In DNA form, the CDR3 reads TGTGCCAGCAGCCACGCCTCCGGGACTAGCGAGTACAATGAGCAGTTCTTC.

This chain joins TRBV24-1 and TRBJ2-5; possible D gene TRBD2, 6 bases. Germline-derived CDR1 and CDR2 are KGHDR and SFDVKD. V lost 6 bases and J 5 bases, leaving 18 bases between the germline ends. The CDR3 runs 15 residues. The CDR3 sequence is CATSRRDSGGETQYF. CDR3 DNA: TGTGCCACCAGTCGACGGGACTCCGGTGGGGAGACCCAGTACTTC.

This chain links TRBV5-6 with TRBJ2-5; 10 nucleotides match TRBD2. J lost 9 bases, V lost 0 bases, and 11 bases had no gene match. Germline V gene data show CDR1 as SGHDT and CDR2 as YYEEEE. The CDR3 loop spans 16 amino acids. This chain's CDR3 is CASSLVSSGGRGAQYF. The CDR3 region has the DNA TGTGCCAGCAGCTTGGTGTCTAGCGGGGGCCGGGGGGCCCAGTACTTC.

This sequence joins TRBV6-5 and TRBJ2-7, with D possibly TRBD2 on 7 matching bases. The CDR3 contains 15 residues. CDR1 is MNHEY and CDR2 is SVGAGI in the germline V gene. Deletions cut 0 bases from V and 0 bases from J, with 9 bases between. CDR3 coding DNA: TGTGCCAGCAGTTACTCCCGGGGGGCCTCCTACGAGCAGTACTTC. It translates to CASSYSRGASYEQYF.

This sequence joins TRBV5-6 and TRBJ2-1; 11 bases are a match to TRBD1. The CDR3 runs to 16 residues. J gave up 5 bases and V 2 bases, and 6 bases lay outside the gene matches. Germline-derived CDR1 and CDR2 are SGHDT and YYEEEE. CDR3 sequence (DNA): TGTGCCAGCAGCTTACTCGAGGGACAGGGGGACAATGAGCAGTTCTTC. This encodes CASSLLEGQGDNEQFF.

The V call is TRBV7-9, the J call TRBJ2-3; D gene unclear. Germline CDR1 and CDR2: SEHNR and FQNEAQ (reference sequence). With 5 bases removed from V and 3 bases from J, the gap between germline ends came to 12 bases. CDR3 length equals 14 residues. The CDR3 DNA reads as TGTGCCAGCAGCCCAAGCCGAGGAACAGATACGCAGTATTTT. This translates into CASSPSRGTDTQYF.

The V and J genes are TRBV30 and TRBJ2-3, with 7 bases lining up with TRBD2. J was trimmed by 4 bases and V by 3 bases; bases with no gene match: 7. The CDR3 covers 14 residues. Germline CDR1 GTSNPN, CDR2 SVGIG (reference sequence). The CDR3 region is CAWRKRGGADTQYF. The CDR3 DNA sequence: TGTGCCTGGAGAAAGCGGGGAGGCGCAGATACGCAGTATTTT.

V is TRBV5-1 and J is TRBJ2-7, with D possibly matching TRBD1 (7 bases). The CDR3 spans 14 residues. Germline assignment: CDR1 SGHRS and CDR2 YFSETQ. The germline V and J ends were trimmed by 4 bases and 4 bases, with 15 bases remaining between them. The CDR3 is CASSPGGPVYEQYF. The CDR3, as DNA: TGCGCCAGCAGCCCAGGGGGGCCAGTTTACGAGCAGTACTTC.

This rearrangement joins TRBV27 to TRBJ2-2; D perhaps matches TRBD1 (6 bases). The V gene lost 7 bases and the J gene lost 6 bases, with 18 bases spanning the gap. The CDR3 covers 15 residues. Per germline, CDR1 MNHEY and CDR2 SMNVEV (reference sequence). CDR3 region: CASKRSWGHPGELFF. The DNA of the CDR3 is TGTGCCAGCAAAAGGTCGTGGGGGCACCCCGGGGAGCTGTTTTTT.

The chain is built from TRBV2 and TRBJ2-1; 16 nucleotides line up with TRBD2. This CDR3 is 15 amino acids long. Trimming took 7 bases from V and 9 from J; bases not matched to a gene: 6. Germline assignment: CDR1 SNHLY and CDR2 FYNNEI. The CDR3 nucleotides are TGTGCCAGCACCGGGACTAGCGGGGGGGGAAGTGAGCAGTTCTTC. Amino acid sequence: CASTGTSGGGSEQFF.

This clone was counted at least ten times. CDR3 sequence: CASSPDEDVGQGDYEQYF. For the CDR3, the DNA is TGTGCCAGCAGCCCTGACGAGGACGTGGGACAGGGAGACTACGAGCAGTACTTC. The chain couples TRBV5-6 to TRBJ2-7; 9 bases agree with TRBD1. The length of the CDR3 is 18 residues. Germline CDR1 and CDR2: SGHDT and YYEEEE. V was clipped by 4 bases and J by 3 bases; unmatched bases: 17.

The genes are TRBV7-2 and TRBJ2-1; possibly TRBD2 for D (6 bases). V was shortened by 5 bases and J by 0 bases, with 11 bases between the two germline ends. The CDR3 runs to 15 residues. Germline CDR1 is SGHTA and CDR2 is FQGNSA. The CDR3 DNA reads TGTGCCAGCAGCCTGGAGGGTAGCTCCTACAATGAGCAGTTCTTC. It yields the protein CASSLEGSSYNEQFF. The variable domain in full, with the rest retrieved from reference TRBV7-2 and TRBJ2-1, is GAGVSQSPSNKVTEKGKDVELRCDPISGHTALYWYRQSLGQGLEFLIYFQGNSAPDKSGLPSDRFSAERTGGSVSTLTIQRTQQEDSAVYLCASSLEGSSYNEQFFGPGTRLTVL.

DNA of the CDR3: TGTGCCAGTAGTATACGCGGTGGAGAAAAACTGTTTTTT. Encoded protein: CASSIRGGEKLFF. The genes are TRBV19 and TRBJ1-4; unclear D gene. The CDR3 sequence is 13 residues long. Trimming removed 2 bases at V and 8 bases at J, with 9 bases between. Germline CDR1 is LNHDA and CDR2 is SQIVND (reference sequence).

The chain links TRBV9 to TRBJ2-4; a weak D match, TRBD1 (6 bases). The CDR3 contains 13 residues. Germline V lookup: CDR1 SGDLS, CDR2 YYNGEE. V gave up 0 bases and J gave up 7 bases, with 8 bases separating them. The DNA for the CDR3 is TGTGCCAGCAGCGTAGGGGGGCCCAACATTCAGTACTTC. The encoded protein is CASSVGGPNIQYF.

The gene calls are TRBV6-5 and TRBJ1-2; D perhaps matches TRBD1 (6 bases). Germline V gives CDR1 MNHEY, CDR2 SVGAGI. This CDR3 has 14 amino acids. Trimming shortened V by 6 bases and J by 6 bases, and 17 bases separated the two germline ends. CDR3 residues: CASRDPGTMNGYTF. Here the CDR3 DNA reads TGTGCCAGCAGGGACCCCGGGACAATGAATGGCTACACCTTC.

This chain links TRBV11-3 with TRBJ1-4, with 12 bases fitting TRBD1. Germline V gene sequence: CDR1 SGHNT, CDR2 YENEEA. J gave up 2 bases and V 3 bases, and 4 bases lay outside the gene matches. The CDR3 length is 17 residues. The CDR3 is CASSLGQGATTNEKLFF. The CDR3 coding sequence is TGTGCCAGCAGCTTGGGACAGGGGGCAACGACTAATGAAAAACTGTTTTTT.

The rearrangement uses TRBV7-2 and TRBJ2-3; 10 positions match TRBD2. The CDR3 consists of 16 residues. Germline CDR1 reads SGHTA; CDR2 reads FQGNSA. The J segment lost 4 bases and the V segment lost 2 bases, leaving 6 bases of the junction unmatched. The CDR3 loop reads CASSLLSSGGSDTQYF. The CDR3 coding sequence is TGTGCCAGCAGCTTATTGTCTAGCGGGGGATCAGATACGCAGTATTTT.

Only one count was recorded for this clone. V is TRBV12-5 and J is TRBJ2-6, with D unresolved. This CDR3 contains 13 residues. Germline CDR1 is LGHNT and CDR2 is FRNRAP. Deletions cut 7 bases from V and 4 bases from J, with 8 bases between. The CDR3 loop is CASALTGANVLTF. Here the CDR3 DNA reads TGTGCTAGTGCCTTGACAGGGGCCAACGTCCTGACTTTC.

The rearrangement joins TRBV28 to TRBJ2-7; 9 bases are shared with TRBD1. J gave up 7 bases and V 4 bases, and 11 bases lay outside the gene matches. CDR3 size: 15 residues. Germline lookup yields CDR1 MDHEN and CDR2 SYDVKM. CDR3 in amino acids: CASSSPGQGSLEQYF. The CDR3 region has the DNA TGTGCCAGCAGTTCACCGGGACAGGGTAGTCTTGAGCAGTACTTC.